Listed here is a single T cell receptor (beta chain). As processed by the authors: Quantification of nucleated cells was approximated via reference gene primer amplification. Here immunoSEQ multiplex PCR was the method, and the copy in TCRdb shows in-frame clones only, minus some. That table supplies the V and J calls and clone size; D and trimming were determined from the DNA. The table includes around 400,000 clones, about 87% detected once. Germline loops: CDR1 LGHDT, CDR2 YNNKEL (reference sequence). V lost 1 base and J lost 2; bases outside the gene matches: 4. The CDR3 runs 15 residues. Patients of the Seattle cohort, enrolled during active infection, were followed longitudinally. The sample belongs to a study of blood T cell repertoires in COVID-19. Looking at the study overall: There were acute and convalescent COVID-19 samples, and they came from the United States, Italy and Spain. T cells, B-cell-depleted T cells, or PBMCs provided the cDNA or gDNA that served as material.

The sample taken for sequencing was peripheral blood. The sequence was collected from a woman aged 60-75 years with COVID-19, enrolled during active disease. This chain connects TRBV3-1 (or the pseudogene TRBV3-2) to TRBJ1-2; 7 bases are a match to TRBD1. The CDR3 loop is CASSQGGRGNYGYTF. In nucleotides, the CDR3 is TGTGCCAGCAGCCAAGGGGGCAGGGGGAACTATGGCTACACCTTC.